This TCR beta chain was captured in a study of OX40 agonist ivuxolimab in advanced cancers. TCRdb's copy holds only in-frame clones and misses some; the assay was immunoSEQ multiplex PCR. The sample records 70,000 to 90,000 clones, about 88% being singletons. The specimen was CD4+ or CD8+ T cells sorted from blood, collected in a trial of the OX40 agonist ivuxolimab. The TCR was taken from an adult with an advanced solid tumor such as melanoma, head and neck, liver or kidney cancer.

This chain's CDR3 is CAWSGQGSQPQHF. CDR3 nucleotides: TGTGCCTGGAGTGGACAGGGGAGTCAGCCCCAGCATTTT. The rearrangement uses TRBV30 and TRBJ1-5; 8 positions match TRBD1. V shed 1 base, J shed 6 bases, and the junction held 2 bases outside the gene matches. The length of the CDR3 is 13 residues. CDR1 is GTSNPN and CDR2 is SVGIG in the germline V gene (reference sequence). Drawing the rest from reference TRBV30 and TRBJ1-5, the complete variable domain is SQTIHQWPATLVQPVGSPLSLECTVEGTSNPNLYWYRQAAGRGLQLLFYSVGIGQISSEVPQNLSASRPQDRQFILSSKKLLLSDSGFYLCAWSGQGSQPQHFGDGTRLSIL.